This is a list of T cell receptor beta chains from one sample in a study of control samples from healthy donors and cancer patients. The method was immunoSEQ multiplex PCR; TCRdb's version includes in-frame clones alone and lacks a portion of them. The table includes 100,000 or so clones, approximately 89% detected once. Sequencing was performed on blood. The source is a woman in her 30s in good health. Both conserved end residues are part of each CDR3. The D gene is left open where the match is weak. Clone size is not always given. Where it is, it says once, few, many or a class for expanded clones.

j_call,d_call,clone_size,v_call,cdr3_aa,cdr3_nt
TRBJ2-6,-,-,TRBV7-3,CASSLNTVTSGANVLTF,TGTGCCAGCAGCTTAAATACAGTTACCTCTGGGGCCAACGTCCTGACTTTC
TRBJ1-1,TRBD1,once,TRBV7-2,CASSPQGGQGNTEAFF,TGTGCCAGCAGCCCCCAAGGCGGACAGGGGAACACTGAAGCTTTCTTT
TRBJ1-1,-,-,TRBV6-5,CASSYSRGALNTEAFF,TGTGCCAGCAGTTACTCGCGGGGCGCGCTGAACACTGAAGCTTTCTTT
TRBJ1-5,TRBD1,-,TRBV6-2/TRBV6-3,CASSPTDRGWNQPQHF,TGTGCCAGCAGCCCTACCGACAGGGGTTGGAATCAGCCCCAGCATTTT
TRBJ1-2,TRBD1,-,TRBV19,CASSIAPTGGNYGYTF,TGTGCCAGTAGTATAGCTCCGACAGGGGGGAACTATGGCTACACCTTC
TRBJ2-7,TRBD2,-,TRBV7-7,CASSRLVFLAGGTYEQYF,TGTGCCAGCAGCCGCCTAGTGTTCCTAGCGGGGGGGACCTACGAGCAGTACTTC
TRBJ2-7,-,once,TRBV7-2,CASSFGTFHSGEQYF,TGTGCCAGCAGCTTTGGGACCTTTCATTCGGGCGAGCAGTACTTC
TRBJ1-4,-,-,TRBV5-1,CASSWKGTGTNEKLFF,TGCGCCAGCAGCTGGAAGGGTACGGGAACTAATGAAAAACTGTTTTTT
TRBJ2-7,-,-,TRBV6-6,CASSPSGRSYEQYF,TGTGCCAGCAGCCCCTCGGGCAGGTCCTACGAGCAGTACTTC
TRBJ1-5,TRBD1,-,TRBV7-8,CASSLKGAFGNQPQHF,TGTGCCAGCAGCTTAAAGGGGGCCTTTGGCAATCAGCCCCAGCATTTT
TRBJ2-2,TRBD2,-,TRBV29-1,CSAGGLAGSGELFF,TGCAGCGCAGGGGGACTAGCGGGCAGCGGGGAGCTGTTTTTT
TRBJ1-4,TRBD1,-,TRBV5-5,CASSFTGAGEKLFF,TGTGCCAGCAGCTTTACAGGGGCGGGGGAAAAACTGTTTTTT
TRBJ1-2,TRBD1,-,TRBV19,CASKNTGGYGYTF,TGTGCCAGTAAGAATACAGGGGGGTATGGCTACACCTTC
TRBJ2-7,TRBD2,once,TRBV28,CASSLAAGGDYEQYF,TGTGCCAGCAGTTTGGCAGCGGGGGGTGATTACGAGCAGTACTTC
TRBJ1-2,-,-,TRBV2,CASSEQGNGGYTF,TGTGCCAGCAGTGAACAGGGAAACGGTGGCTACACCTTC
TRBJ1-1,-,-,TRBV4-2,CASSQGVALNTEAFF,TGTGCCAGCAGCCAGGGAGTGGCGTTGAACACTGAAGCTTTCTTT
TRBJ1-2,TRBD1,-,TRBV3-1/TRBV3-2,CASRGTGQGAYGYTF,TGTGCCAGCAGAGGTACGGGACAGGGGGCCTATGGCTACACCTTC
TRBJ2-3,-,-,TRBV7-9,CASSRSTDTQYF,TGTGCCAGCAGCCGTAGCACAGATACGCAGTATTTT
TRBJ2-1,TRBD1,-,TRBV24-1,CATSDRTGSSYNEQFF,TGTGCCACCAGTGATCGGACAGGGAGCTCCTACAATGAGCAGTTCTTC
TRBJ2-2,-,-,TRBV9,CASSVGASGELFF,TGTGCCAGCAGCGTAGGAGCCAGCGGGGAGCTGTTTTTT
TRBJ1-1,TRBD1,-,TRBV3-1/TRBV3-2,CASSLGQQGPEGAFF,TGTGCCAGCAGCCTAGGCCAACAGGGGCCCGAGGGGGCTTTCTTT
TRBJ2-7,-,once,TRBV7-9,CASSPAGLFYEQYF,TGTGCCAGCAGTCCTGCTGGACTCTTCTACGAGCAGTACTTC
TRBJ2-7,TRBD1,-,TRBV19,CASSREQGRHEQYF,TGTGCCAGTAGTAGAGAACAGGGGCGCCACGAGCAGTACTTC
TRBJ1-1,TRBD1,-,TRBV6-5,CASSYDRVNTEAFF,TGTGCCAGCAGTTACGACAGGGTGAACACTGAAGCTTTCTTT
TRBJ1-6,TRBD1,-,TRBV30,CAWSMYAFQGQYNSPLHF,TGTGCCTGGAGTATGTACGCTTTCCAGGGACAGTATAATTCACCCCTCCACTTT
TRBJ2-7,-,-,TRBV21-1,CASSPFCGENYEQYF,TGTGCCAGCAGCCCCTTTTGCGGGGAGAACTACGAGCAGTACTTC
TRBJ2-3,-,-,TRBV30,CAWSRDSYTDTQYF,TGTGCCTGGAGTAGGGACTCCTACACAGATACGCAGTATTTT
TRBJ1-6,-,few,TRBV2,CASSERGVNNSPLHF,TGTGCCAGCAGTGAAAGGGGGGTTAACAATTCACCCCTCCACTTT
TRBJ2-7,-,-,TRBV2,CASREDSLGNEQYF,TGTGCCAGCAGAGAGGACAGCCTGGGGAACGAGCAGTACTTC
TRBJ2-3,-,-,TRBV30,CAWSTVTDTQYF,TGTGCCTGGAGTACGGTTACAGATACGCAGTATTTT
TRBJ1-2,-,-,TRBV5-1,CASSPSGRTYGYTF,TGCGCCAGCAGCCCCTCGGGACGGACATATGGCTACACCTTC
TRBJ1-1,-,once,TRBV27,CASSFLQNTEAFF,TGTGCCAGCAGTTTTTTACAGAACACTGAAGCTTTCTTT
TRBJ2-5,-,-,TRBV27,CASRSQGSETQYF,TGTGCCAGCAGATCTCAGGGGAGCGAGACCCAGTACTTC
TRBJ2-1,TRBD2,-,TRBV5-4,CASSSQTSGGAGEQFF,TGTGCCAGCAGCTCGCAGACTAGCGGGGGGGCGGGTGAGCAGTTCTTC
TRBJ2-2,-,-,TRBV7-9,CASTTTGRGLGGELFF,TGTGCCAGCACCACAACCGGCAGGGGATTAGGCGGGGAGCTGTTTTTT
TRBJ2-3,-,-,TRBV27,CASSNTIHTQYF,TGTGCCAGCAGCAATACGATTCATACGCAGTATTTT
TRBJ1-1,-,-,TRBV7-3,CASSLTPYGVGLADNTEAFF,TGTGCCAGCAGCTTAACCCCCTATGGGGTGGGTCTAGCTGATAACACTGAAGCTTTCTTT
TRBJ2-2,TRBD1,-,TRBV27,CASSPRDRANTGELFF,TGTGCCAGCAGTCCACGGGACAGGGCCAACACCGGGGAGCTGTTTTTT
TRBJ1-2,-,-,TRBV18,CASSQGRSYGYTF,TGTGCCAGCTCACAAGGACGGAGCTATGGCTACACCTTC
TRBJ1-2,TRBD1,once,TRBV7-9,CASSPRDRLNYGYTF,TGTGCCAGCAGCCCCAGGGACAGATTAAACTATGGCTACACCTTC
TRBJ2-1,TRBD2,-,TRBV4-1,CASSPGLAGVYEQFF,TGCGCCAGCAGCCCCGGACTAGCGGGGGTATATGAGCAGTTCTTC
TRBJ2-7,-,-,TRBV5-1,CASSLGGELYEQYF,TGCGCCAGCAGCTTGGGAGGGGAATTGTACGAGCAGTACTTC
TRBJ2-7,-,-,TRBV18,CASRHRGAALEEQYF,TGTGCCAGCAGACACCGGGGGGCCGCGCTTGAGGAGCAGTACTTC
TRBJ2-7,TRBD1,-,TRBV27,CASSPRGQGYEQYF,TGTGCCAGCAGTCCCCGGGGACAGGGGTACGAGCAGTACTTC
TRBJ2-7,-,once,TRBV4-1,CASSRRGQDYEQYF,TGCGCCAGCAGCCGGCGGGGCCAGGACTACGAGCAGTACTTC